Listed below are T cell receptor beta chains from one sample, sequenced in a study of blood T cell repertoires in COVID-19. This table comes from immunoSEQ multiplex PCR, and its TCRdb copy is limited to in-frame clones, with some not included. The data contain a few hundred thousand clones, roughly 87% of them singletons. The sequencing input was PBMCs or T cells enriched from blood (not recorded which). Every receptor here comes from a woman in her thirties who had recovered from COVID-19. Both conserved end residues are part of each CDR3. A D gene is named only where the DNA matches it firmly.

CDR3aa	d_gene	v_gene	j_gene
CASSDNTGVNTEAFF	TRBD1	TRBV7-8	TRBJ1-1
CATKKGAQGGNQPQHF	TRBD1	TRBV28	TRBJ1-5
CASRDRGQEPQHF	TRBD1	TRBV10-2	TRBJ1-5
CASTQRTGKNSPLHF	TRBD1	TRBV27	TRBJ1-6
CASSNGGAGEKNIQYF	NA	TRBV21-1	TRBJ2-4
CASSPDRVLNEQYF	TRBD1	TRBV5-1	TRBJ2-7
CASSQNSARGEQYF	NA	TRBV3-1/TRBV3-2	TRBJ2-7
CASSSRGTGNLYEQYF	TRBD1	TRBV19	TRBJ2-7
CASSQGGGYGTDTQYF	NA	TRBV3-1/TRBV3-2	TRBJ2-3
CAWVDRAPYGYTF	TRBD1	TRBV30	TRBJ1-2
CASSPIQIGFNEKLFF	NA	TRBV18	TRBJ1-4
CAWSVLTANYGYTF	NA	TRBV30	TRBJ1-2
CASSLGALSSYEQYF	NA	TRBV5-8	TRBJ2-7
CASRSQTGGEAEETQYF	TRBD1	TRBV5-1	TRBJ2-5
CASSKEGQGADEQYF	NA	TRBV21-1	TRBJ2-7
CASGTGAGGANVLTF	TRBD1	TRBV27	TRBJ2-6
CASSSLLTEQYF	NA	TRBV7-6	TRBJ2-7
CASSLGARGEKLFF	NA	TRBV5-1	TRBJ1-4
CASSMALGRNEKLFF	NA	TRBV19	TRBJ1-4
CAWSPGRGQGANEQYF	TRBD1	TRBV30	TRBJ2-7
CASSIEAGPNEKLFF	NA	TRBV19	TRBJ1-4
CASSSGYGYTF	NA	TRBV28	TRBJ1-2
CASSLNPRRVTYEQYF	NA	TRBV7-9	TRBJ2-7
CASSLEAGDSYTF	NA	TRBV5-1	TRBJ1-2
CASSKRRQGIGGYTF	NA	TRBV21-1	TRBJ1-2
CASAGQGTDTQYF	TRBD1	TRBV2	TRBJ2-3
CASSGRTGTEQFF	TRBD1	TRBV12-3/TRBV12-4	TRBJ2-1
CASSLIPGIANEKLFF	NA	TRBV27	TRBJ1-4
CASSLDRGHNEQFF	TRBD1	TRBV7-9	TRBJ2-1
CASSPRGRDTEAFF	NA	TRBV18	TRBJ1-1
CASSVGLAGRNNEQFF	TRBD2	TRBV9	TRBJ2-1
CASSIVRGLSNQPQHF	NA	TRBV19	TRBJ1-5
CASSPRTDSNYGYTF	NA	TRBV9	TRBJ1-2
CASSPGGTAYNYGYTF	TRBD1	TRBV7-6	TRBJ1-2
CASSLGTGGSNQPQHF	TRBD1	TRBV3-1/TRBV3-2	TRBJ1-5
CAISSGGAGNTIYF	NA	TRBV10-3	TRBJ1-3
CASSASGTTYEQYF	TRBD2	TRBV6-5	TRBJ2-7
CASSMGQGGKTQYF	TRBD1	TRBV5-6	TRBJ2-5
CAISGRLGTRTDTQYF	NA	TRBV10-3	TRBJ2-3
CATSRGGQGGPEAFF	TRBD1	TRBV15	TRBJ1-1
CASSLTGQGQETQYF	TRBD1	TRBV5-1	TRBJ2-5
CASSLSGTNTGELFF	NA	TRBV5-4	TRBJ2-2
CASSTGQGPDTEAFF	TRBD1	TRBV11-3	TRBJ1-1
CASSPVPGQGDNQPQHF	TRBD1	TRBV4-1	TRBJ1-5
CAWSPGRGEAFF	NA	TRBV30	TRBJ1-1
CAITGLAGDEQFF	TRBD2	TRBV10-3	TRBJ2-1
CASSLTTGELFF	NA	TRBV27	TRBJ2-2
CAISGDRGGNTEAFF	TRBD1	TRBV10-3	TRBJ1-1
CASSLQLPNDGYTF	NA	TRBV5-1	TRBJ1-2
CAISGTTENTEAFF	NA	TRBV10-3	TRBJ1-1